This passage covers 5 T cell receptor beta chains from one sample sequenced in a study of blood T cell repertoires in COVID-19. Data came from immunoSEQ multiplex PCR; TCRdb stores just in-frame clones and leaves some out. The sample contains fewer than 150,000 clones, roughly 85% of which appear only once. Sequencing input: peripheral blood. All receptors derive from a man aged 45-65 years with acute or convalescent COVID-19.

This clone occurred a few times. J is TRBJ1-5 and V is TRBV12-3 or TRBV12-4; D gene unclear. The CDR3 extends over 13 amino acids. Trimming pared 6 bases from V and 6 bases from J, leaving 12 bases between. CDR3 nucleotide sequence: TGTGCCAGCAGCCTGGAGGCAGGTCAGCCCCAGCATTTT. Translated, it gives CASSLEAGQPQHF.

The DNA of the CDR3 is TGTGCCAGCAGCAAGCACAGGGGGCAGGCTAATGAAAAACTGTTTTTT. Translation gives CASSKHRGQANEKLFF. The V gene is TRBV5-8, the J gene TRBJ1-4; 9 bases fit TRBD1. J lost 3 bases, V lost 4 bases, and 7 bases had no gene match. The CDR3 is 16 amino acids. The germline gives CDR1 SGHTS, CDR2 YDEGEE.

The gene calls are TRBV19 and TRBJ1-4, with D hard to call. Germline V gene sequence: CDR1 LNHDA, CDR2 SQIVND (reference sequence). The V end was cut by 3 bases, the J end by 3 bases, with 11 bases between. The CDR3 runs to 15 residues. CDR3 DNA sequence: TGTGCCAGTAGTATCATCGGTGGTTCTAATGAAAAACTGTTTTTT. It encodes CASSIIGGSNEKLFF.

The chain is built from TRBV2 and TRBJ1-2, with TRBD1 matching 7 bases. The V and J ends lost 2 bases and 4 bases, in that order; junction bases with no gene match: 4. Germline loops: CDR1 SNHLY, CDR2 FYNNEI. The CDR3 has 14 residues. The CDR3 protein is CASSETDRAYGYTF. Here the CDR3 DNA reads TGTGCCAGCAGTGAAACCGACAGGGCCTATGGCTACACCTTC.

The chain combines TRBV24-1 with TRBJ2-5, with TRBD1 as a possible D gene (5 bases). The CDR3 loop spans 15 amino acids. V was shortened by 0 bases and J by 4 bases, with 11 bases between the two germline ends. Per germline, CDR1 KGHDR and CDR2 SFDVKD. DNA of the CDR3: TGTGCCACCAGTGATTTGCAGGGCGTCGGAGAGACCCAGTACTTC. Translated: CATSDLQGVGETQYF.